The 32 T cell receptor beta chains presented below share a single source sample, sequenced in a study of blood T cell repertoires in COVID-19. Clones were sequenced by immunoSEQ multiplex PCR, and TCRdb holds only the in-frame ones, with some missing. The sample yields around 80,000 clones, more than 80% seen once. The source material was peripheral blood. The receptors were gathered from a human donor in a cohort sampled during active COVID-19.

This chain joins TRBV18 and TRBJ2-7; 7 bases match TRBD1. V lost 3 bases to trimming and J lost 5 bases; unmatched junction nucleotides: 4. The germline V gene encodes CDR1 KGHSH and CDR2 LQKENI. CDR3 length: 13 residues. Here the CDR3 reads CASSPSQGDEQYF. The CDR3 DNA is TGTGCCAGCTCACCCTCGCAGGGGGACGAGCAGTACTTC.

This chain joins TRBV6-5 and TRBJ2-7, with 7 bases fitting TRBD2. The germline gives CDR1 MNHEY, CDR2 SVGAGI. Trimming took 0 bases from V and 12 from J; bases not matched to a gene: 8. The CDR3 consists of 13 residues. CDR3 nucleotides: TGTGCCAGCAGTTACTCTATCGGGGGGAAACCGTACTTC. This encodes CASSYSIGGKPYF.

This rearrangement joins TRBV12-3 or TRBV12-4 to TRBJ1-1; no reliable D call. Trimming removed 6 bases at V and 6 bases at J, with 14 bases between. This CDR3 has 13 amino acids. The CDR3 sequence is CASRVTSTAEAFF. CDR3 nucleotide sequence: TGTGCCAGCAGGGTCACTAGTACGGCTGAAGCTTTCTTT.

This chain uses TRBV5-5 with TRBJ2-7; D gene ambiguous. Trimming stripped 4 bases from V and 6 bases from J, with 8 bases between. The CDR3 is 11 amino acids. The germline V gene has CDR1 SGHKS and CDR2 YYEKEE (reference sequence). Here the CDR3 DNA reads TGTGCCAGCAGCCTCCTAGGCGAGCAGTACTTC. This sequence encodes CASSLLGEQYF.

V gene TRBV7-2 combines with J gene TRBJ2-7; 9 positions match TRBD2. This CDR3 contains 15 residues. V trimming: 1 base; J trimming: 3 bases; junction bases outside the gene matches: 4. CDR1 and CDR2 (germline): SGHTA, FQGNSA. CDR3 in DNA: TGTGCCAGCAGCTTAGGGGGACTAGCTCGCTACGAGCAGTACTTC. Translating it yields CASSLGGLARYEQYF. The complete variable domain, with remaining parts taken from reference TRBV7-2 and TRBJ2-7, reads GAGVSQSPSNKVTEKGKDVELRCDPISGHTALYWYRQSLGQGLEFLIYFQGNSAPDKSGLPSDRFSAERTGGSVSTLTIQRTQQEDSAVYLCASSLGGLARYEQYFGPGTRLTVT.

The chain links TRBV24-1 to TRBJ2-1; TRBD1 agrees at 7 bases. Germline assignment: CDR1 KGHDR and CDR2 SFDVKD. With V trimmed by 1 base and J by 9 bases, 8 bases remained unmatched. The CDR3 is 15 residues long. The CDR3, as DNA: TGTGCCACCAGTGATTTTGGCAGGGGGAGTGGTGAGCAGTTCTTC. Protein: CATSDFGRGSGEQFF.

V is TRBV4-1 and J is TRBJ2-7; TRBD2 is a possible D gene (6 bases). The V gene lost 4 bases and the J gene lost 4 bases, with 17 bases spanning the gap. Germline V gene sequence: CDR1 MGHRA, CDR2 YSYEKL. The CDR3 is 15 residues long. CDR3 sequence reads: CASSLAVEGIYEQYF. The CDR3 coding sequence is TGCGCCAGCAGCCTCGCCGTGGAGGGGATATACGAGCAGTACTTC.

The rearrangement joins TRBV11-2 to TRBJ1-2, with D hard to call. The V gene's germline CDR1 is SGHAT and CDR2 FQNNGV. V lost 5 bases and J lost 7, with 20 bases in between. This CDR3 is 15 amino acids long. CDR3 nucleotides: TGTGCCAGCAGCCCCACCAATGCCGCCGCGATTGGCTACACCTTC. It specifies CASSPTNAAAIGYTF.

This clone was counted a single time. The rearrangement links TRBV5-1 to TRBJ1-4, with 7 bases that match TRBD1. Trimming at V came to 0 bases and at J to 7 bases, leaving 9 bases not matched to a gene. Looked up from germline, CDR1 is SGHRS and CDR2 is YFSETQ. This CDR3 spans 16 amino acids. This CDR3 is CASSLGTGRGSEKLFF. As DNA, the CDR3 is TGCGCCAGCAGCTTGGGGACAGGTCGAGGCAGTGAAAAACTGTTTTTT.

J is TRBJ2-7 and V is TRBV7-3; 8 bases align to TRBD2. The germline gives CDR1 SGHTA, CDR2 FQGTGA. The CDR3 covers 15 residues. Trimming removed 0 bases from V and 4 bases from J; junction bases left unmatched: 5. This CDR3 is CASSLTPAGAYEQYF. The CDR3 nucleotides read TGTGCCAGCAGCTTAACGCCAGCGGGGGCATACGAGCAGTACTTC.

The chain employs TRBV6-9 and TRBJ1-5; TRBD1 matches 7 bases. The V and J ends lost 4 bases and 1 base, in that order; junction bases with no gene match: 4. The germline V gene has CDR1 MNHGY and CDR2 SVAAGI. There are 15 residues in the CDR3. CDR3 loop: CASSFEGASNQPQHF. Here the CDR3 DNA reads TGTGCCAGCAGTTTCGAGGGGGCAAGCAATCAGCCCCAGCATTTT.

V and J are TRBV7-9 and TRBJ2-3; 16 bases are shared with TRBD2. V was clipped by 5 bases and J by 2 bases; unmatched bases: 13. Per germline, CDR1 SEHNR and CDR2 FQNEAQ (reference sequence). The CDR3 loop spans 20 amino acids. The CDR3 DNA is TGTGCCAGCAGCACCCGGAGACCGGGACTAGCGGGGGGGATCACAGATACGCAGTATTTT. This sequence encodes CASSTRRPGLAGGITDTQYF.

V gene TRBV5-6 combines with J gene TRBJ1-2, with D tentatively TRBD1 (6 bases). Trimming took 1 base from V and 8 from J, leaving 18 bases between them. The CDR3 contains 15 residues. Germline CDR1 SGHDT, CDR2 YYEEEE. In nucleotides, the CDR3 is TGTGCCAGCAGCTTGCCCAACAGGGTTTTGGGGGGCTACACCTTC. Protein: CASSLPNRVLGGYTF.

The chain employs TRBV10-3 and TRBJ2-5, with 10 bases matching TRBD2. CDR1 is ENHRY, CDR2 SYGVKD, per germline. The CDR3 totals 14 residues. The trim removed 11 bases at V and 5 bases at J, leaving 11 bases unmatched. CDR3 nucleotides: TGTGCCGCAAGGGAGAGCGGGGGGGCTGAGACCCAGTACTTC. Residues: CAARESGGAETQYF.

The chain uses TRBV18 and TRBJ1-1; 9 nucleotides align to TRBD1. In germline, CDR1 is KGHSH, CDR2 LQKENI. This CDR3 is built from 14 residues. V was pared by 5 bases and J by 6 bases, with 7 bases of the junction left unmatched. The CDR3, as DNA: TGTGCCAGCTCAGTTACAGGGGGCAGGGCTGAAGCTTTCTTT. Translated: CASSVTGGRAEAFF. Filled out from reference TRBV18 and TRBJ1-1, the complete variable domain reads NAGVMQNPRHLVRRRGQEARLRCSPMKGHSHVYWYRQLPEEGLKFMVYLQKENIIDESGMPKERFSAEFPKEGPSILRIQQVVRGDSAAYFCASSVTGGRAEAFFGQGTRLTVV.

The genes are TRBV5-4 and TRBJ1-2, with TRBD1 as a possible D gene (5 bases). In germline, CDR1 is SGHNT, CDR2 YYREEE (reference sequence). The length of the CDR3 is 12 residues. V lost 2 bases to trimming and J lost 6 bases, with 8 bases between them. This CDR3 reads CASSFGRDGYTF. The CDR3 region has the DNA TGTGCCAGCAGCTTCGGCAGGGATGGCTACACCTTC.

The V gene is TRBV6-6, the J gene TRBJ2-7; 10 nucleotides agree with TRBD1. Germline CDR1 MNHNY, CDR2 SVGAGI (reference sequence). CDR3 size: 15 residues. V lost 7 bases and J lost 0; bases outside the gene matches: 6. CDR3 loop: CASISGTGVSYEQYF. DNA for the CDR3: TGTGCCAGCATTTCCGGGACAGGGGTCTCCTACGAGCAGTACTTC.

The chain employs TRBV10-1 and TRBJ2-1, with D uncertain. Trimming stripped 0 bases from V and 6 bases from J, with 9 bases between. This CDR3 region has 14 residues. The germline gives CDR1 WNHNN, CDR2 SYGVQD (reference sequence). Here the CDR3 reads CASSESSQLNEQFF. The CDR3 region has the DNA TGCGCCAGCAGTGAGTCTTCCCAACTCAATGAGCAGTTCTTC.

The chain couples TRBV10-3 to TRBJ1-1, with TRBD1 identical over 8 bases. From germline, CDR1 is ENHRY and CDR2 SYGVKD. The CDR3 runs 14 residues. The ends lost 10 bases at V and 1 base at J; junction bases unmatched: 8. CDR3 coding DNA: TGTGCCACAGCCAGAGGACAGGGGAACACTGAAGCTTTCTTT. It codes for CATARGQGNTEAFF.

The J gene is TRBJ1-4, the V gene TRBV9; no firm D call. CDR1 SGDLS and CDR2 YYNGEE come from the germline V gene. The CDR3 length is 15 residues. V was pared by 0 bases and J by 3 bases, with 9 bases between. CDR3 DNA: TGTGCCAGCAGCGTAGAGGGCGGGGCTAATGAAAAACTGTTTTTT. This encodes CASSVEGGANEKLFF.

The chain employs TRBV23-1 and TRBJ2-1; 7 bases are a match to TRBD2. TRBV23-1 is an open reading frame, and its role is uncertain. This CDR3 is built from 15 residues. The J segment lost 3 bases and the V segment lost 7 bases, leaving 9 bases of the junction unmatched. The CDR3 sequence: CASTSSAGDYNEQFF. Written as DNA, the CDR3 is TGCGCCAGCACCTCCTCGGCGGGGGACTACAATGAGCAGTTCTTC.

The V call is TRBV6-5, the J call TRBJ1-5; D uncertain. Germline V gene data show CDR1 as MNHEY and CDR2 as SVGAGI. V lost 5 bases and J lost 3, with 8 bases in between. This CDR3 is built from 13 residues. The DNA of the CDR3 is TGTGCCAGCAGTCCCAATGTCAATCAGCCCCAGCATTTT. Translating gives CASSPNVNQPQHF.

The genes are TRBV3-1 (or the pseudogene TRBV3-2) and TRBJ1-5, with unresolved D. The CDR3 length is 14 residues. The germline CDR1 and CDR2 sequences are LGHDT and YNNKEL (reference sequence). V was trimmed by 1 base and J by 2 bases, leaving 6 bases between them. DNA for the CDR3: TGTGCCAGCAGCCAAGGTTATGGCAATCAGCCCCAGCATTTT. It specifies CASSQGYGNQPQHF.

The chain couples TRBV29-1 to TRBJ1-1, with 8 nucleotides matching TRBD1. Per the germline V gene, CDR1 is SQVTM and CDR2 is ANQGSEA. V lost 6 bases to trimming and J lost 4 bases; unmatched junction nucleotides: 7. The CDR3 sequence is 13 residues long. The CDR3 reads CSVNRQGSTEAFF. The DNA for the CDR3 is TGCAGCGTCAACCGACAGGGGAGCACTGAAGCTTTCTTT. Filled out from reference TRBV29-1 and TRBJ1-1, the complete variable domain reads SAVISQKPSRDICQRGTSLTIQCQVDSQVTMMFWYRQQPGQSLTLIATANQGSEATYESGFVIDKFPISRPNLTFSTLTVSNMSPEDSSIYLCSVNRQGSTEAFFGQGTRLTVV.

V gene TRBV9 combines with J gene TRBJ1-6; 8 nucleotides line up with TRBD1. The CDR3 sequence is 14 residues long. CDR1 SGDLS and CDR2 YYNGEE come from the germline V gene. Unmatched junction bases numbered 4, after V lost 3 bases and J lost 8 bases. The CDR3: CASSGTGKHSPLHF. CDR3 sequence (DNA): TGTGCCAGCAGCGGGACAGGGAAACATTCACCCCTCCACTTT.

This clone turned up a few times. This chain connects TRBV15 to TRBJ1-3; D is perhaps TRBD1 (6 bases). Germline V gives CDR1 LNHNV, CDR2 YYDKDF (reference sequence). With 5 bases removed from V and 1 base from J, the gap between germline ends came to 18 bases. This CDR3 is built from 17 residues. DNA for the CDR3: TGTGCCACCAGCCCCCCAGGGACAAGGACGTCTGGAAACACCATATATTTT. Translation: CATSPPGTRTSGNTIYF.

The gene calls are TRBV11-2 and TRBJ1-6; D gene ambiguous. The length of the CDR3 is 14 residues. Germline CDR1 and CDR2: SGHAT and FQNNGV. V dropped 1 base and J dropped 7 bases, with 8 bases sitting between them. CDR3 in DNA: TGTGCCAGCAGCTTAGCCCCGGTGAATTCACCCCTCCACTTT. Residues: CASSLAPVNSPLHF.

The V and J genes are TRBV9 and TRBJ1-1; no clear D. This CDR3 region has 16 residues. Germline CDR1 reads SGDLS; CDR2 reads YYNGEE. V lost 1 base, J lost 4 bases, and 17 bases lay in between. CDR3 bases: TGTGCCAGCAGCGTAAGTACAGCCCTTTTGGGCACTGAAGCTTTCTTT. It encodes CASSVSTALLGTEAFF.

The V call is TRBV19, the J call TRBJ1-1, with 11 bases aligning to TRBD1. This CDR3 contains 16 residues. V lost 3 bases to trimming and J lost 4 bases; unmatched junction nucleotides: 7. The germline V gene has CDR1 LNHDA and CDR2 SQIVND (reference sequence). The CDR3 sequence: CASSIWDRGGITEAFF. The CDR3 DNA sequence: TGTGCCAGTAGTATCTGGGACAGGGGGGGGATCACTGAAGCTTTCTTT. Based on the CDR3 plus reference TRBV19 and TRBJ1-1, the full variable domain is DGGITQSPKYLFRKEGQNVTLSCEQNLNHDAMYWYRQDPGQGLRLIYYSQIVNDFQKGDIAEGYSVSREKKESFPLTVTSAQKNPTAFYLCASSIWDRGGITEAFFGQGTRLTVV.

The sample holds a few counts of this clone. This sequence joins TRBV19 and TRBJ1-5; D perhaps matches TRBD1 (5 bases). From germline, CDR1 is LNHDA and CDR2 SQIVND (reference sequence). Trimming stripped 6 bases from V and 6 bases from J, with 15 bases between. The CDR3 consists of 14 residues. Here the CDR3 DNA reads TGTGCCAGTAGCACTCAGGGTTACGGTCAGCCCCAGCATTTT. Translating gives CASSTQGYGQPQHF.

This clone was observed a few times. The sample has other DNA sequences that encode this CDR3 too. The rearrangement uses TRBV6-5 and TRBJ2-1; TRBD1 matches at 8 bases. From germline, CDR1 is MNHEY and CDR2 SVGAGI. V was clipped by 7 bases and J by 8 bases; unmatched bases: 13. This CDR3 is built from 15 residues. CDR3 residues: CASTPTYRGIDEQFF. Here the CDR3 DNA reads TGTGCCAGCACCCCGACCTACAGGGGGATCGATGAGCAGTTCTTC.

The CDR3 region has the DNA TGTGCCAGCAGCTTAACAGGACAGTCTAACTATGGCTACACCTTC. It is translated as CASSLTGQSNYGYTF. V and J are TRBV7-3 and TRBJ1-2; TRBD1 might be the D (6 bases). CDR1 SGHTA and CDR2 FQGTGA come from the germline V gene. This CDR3 region has 15 residues. Trimming took 0 bases from V and 0 from J, leaving 8 bases between them. The whole variable domain, remainder taken from reference TRBV7-3 and TRBJ1-2, is GAGVSQTPSNKVTEKGKYVELRCDPISGHTALYWYRQSLGQGPEFLIYFQGTGAADDSGLPNDRFFAVRPEGSVSTLKIQRTERGDSAVYLCASSLTGQSNYGYTFGSGTRLTVV.